The rows below give T cell receptor beta chains drawn from one sample of a study of CD8+CD57+ T cells in acquired aplastic anemia. TCRdb reanalysed the reads using MiXCR and keeps one entry per CDR3 protein. The repertoire holds some 140,000 distinct CDR3 sequences, with more than 35% as singletons. Material: sorted CD4+, CD8+, or CD8+CD57+ T cells (not recorded which) from PBMCs. Receptor source: a human donor in good health, serving as a control. Each CDR3 is given with its conserved first and last residue. D genes are given only for firm matches. Size is stated for part of the rows, as once, few or many counts, or as a class when the clone is expanded.

size: many; V: TRBV14; J: TRBJ2-1; D: .; DNA: TGTGCCAGCAGCCAAGATCCTCGGTTCATCAAAAATGAGCAGTTCTTC; CDR3: CASSQDPRFIKNEQFF
size: .; V: TRBV2; J: TRBJ1-2; D: .; DNA: TGTGCCAGCAGTGAAGGGGGGAGGGGCTACACCTTC; CDR3: CASSEGGRGYTF
size: .; V: TRBV5-1; J: TRBJ2-5; D: .; DNA: TGCGCCAGCAGCTTGGCCCTGGCGGGGAGGTACCAAGAGACCCAGTACTTC; CDR3: CASSLALAGRYQETQYF
size: .; V: TRBV29-1; J: TRBJ2-3; D: .; DNA: TGCAGCGTTGGAGGTGCCAGCAGTTTATTCTCAGATACGCAGTATTTT; CDR3: CSVGGASSLFSDTQYF
size: many; V: TRBV20-1; J: TRBJ2-3; D: TRBD2; DNA: TGCAGTGCTAGGTCGCTAGCGGGCCTCACAGATACGCAGTATTTT; CDR3: CSARSLAGLTDTQYF
size: many; V: TRBV12-3/TRBV12-4; J: TRBJ2-7; D: TRBD2; DNA: TGTGCCAGCAGTCCCGGGGCTAGCGGGAGGGCAAGGGAGCAGTACTTC; CDR3: CASSPGASGRAREQYF
size: many; V: TRBV6-4; J: TRBJ2-7; D: .; DNA: TGTGCCAGCAGTGGAGGATTAGGACTCGAGCAGTACTTC; CDR3: CASSGGLGLEQYF
size: .; V: TRBV15; J: TRBJ2-7; D: .; DNA: TGTGCCACCAGCAGAGGACGTCAGGGCCCCTACGAGCAGTACTTC; CDR3: CATSRGRQGPYEQYF
size: .; V: TRBV20-1; J: TRBJ2-7; D: .; DNA: TGCAGTGCTAGGGGCGGCTACTCCTACGAGCAGTACTTC; CDR3: CSARGGYSYEQYF
size: many; V: TRBV9; J: TRBJ2-7; D: .; DNA: TGTGCCAGCAGCGAGCAGGACGGCTACGAGCAGTACTTC; CDR3: CASSEQDGYEQYF
size: .; V: TRBV7-9; J: TRBJ2-5; D: TRBD2; DNA: TGTGCCAGCAGCTTGACTAGCGGGAACCAAGAAACCCAGTACTTC; CDR3: CASSLTSGNQETQYF
size: .; V: TRBV2; J: TRBJ2-5; D: .; DNA: TGTGCCAGCAGTTCTACCGGAGCTTTCGGAGAGACCCAGTACTTC; CDR3: CASSSTGAFGETQYF
size: many; V: TRBV14; J: TRBJ2-2; D: .; DNA: TGTGCCAGCAGCCGATATAGCGGCTACACCGGGGAGCTGTTTTTT; CDR3: CASSRYSGYTGELFF
size: .; V: TRBV29-1; J: TRBJ1-1; D: .; DNA: TGCAGCGTTGTTGGACAGATAAACACTGAAGCTTTCTTT; CDR3: CSVVGQINTEAFF
size: .; V: TRBV10-3; J: TRBJ2-5; D: .; DNA: TGTGCCACCAGGGACCATTTAGAAGAGACCCAGTACTTC; CDR3: CATRDHLEETQYF
size: .; V: TRBV12-3/TRBV12-4; J: TRBJ2-5; D: .; DNA: TGTGCCAGCAGTTTTCGGACGGGCCTGGGGGAGACCCAGTGCTTC; CDR3: CASSFRTGLGETQCF
size: many; V: TRBV20-1; J: TRBJ2-3; D: .; DNA: TGCAGTGCGAGTGGGAGCACAGATACGCAGTATTTT; CDR3: CSASGSTDTQYF
size: .; V: TRBV5-6; J: TRBJ2-3; D: .; DNA: TGTGCCAGCAGCCCCGTTGACGGGATCGAGGATACGCAGTATTTT; CDR3: CASSPVDGIEDTQYF
size: many; V: TRBV7-9; J: TRBJ2-5; D: .; DNA: TGTGCCAGCAGTCAGGAGACCCAGTACTTC; CDR3: CASSQETQYF
size: many; V: TRBV30; J: TRBJ1-2; D: .; DNA: TGTGCCTGGGCGATTCCCTATCGCTACACCTTC; CDR3: CAWAIPYRYTF
size: .; V: TRBV29-1; J: TRBJ2-7; D: .; DNA: TGCAGCGCCAGCAGCCCTCAGGGTTACGAGCAGTACTTC; CDR3: CSASSPQGYEQYF
size: .; V: TRBV10-3; J: TRBJ1-2; D: .; DNA: TGTGCCATGAGACCGACCGGGACCTATGGCTACACCTTC; CDR3: CAMRPTGTYGYTF
size: .; V: TRBV29-1; J: TRBJ1-5; D: .; DNA: TGCAGCGTTGGGGACGGGGTTTTGGGCAATCAGCCCCAGCATTTT; CDR3: CSVGDGVLGNQPQHF
size: few; V: TRBV5-6; J: TRBJ2-7; D: .; DNA: TGTGCCAGCAGCCCGGTCGGGTCCAGGCGAGGCGGCGAGCAGTACTTC; CDR3: CASSPVGSRRGGEQYF
size: many; V: TRBV7-9; J: TRBJ2-1; D: TRBD2; DNA: TGTGCCAGCAGCTTATCTCCGGGACTAGGGCCGCATGAGCAGTTCTTC; CDR3: CASSLSPGLGPHEQFF
size: .; V: TRBV10-3; J: TRBJ2-7; D: .; DNA: TGTGCCATCAGTGAGACGGGGGCTTATTACGAGCAGTACTTC; CDR3: CAISETGAYYEQYF
size: .; V: TRBV10-3; J: TRBJ2-1; D: TRBD1; DNA: TGTGCCATCAGTGAGCAGGGGGCTTTCAATGAGCAGTTCTTC; CDR3: CAISEQGAFNEQFF
size: .; V: TRBV29-1; J: TRBJ2-1; D: .; DNA: TGCAGCGTTGTTCGGGGAGGCAATGAGCAGTTCTTC; CDR3: CSVVRGGNEQFF
size: .; V: TRBV20-1; J: TRBJ1-6; D: .; DNA: TGCAGTGCAACCCGGACCGGATCACCCCTCCACTTT; CDR3: CSATRTGSPLHF
size: .; V: TRBV15; J: TRBJ1-2; D: TRBD1; DNA: TGTGCCACCAGCAGAAAGGGACAGGGGCCCTATGGCTACACCTTC; CDR3: CATSRKGQGPYGYTF
size: many; V: TRBV5-4; J: TRBJ1-1; D: TRBD1; DNA: TGTGCCAGCAGCTCGGGACAGCCGAACACTGAAGCTTTCTTT; CDR3: CASSSGQPNTEAFF
size: .; V: TRBV3-1; J: TRBJ2-2; D: .; DNA: TGTGCCAGCAGCCAGAGTGAGTTCGGGGAGCTGTTTTTT; CDR3: CASSQSEFGELFF
size: many; V: TRBV6-1; J: TRBJ2-7; D: TRBD2; DNA: TGTGCCAGCAGGCCCAGGACTAGGGAGATCTACGAGCAGTACTTC; CDR3: CASRPRTREIYEQYF
size: many; V: TRBV6-1; J: TRBJ2-7; D: .; DNA: TGTGCCAGCAGTATAGAGCACGTCGTCCACGAGCAGTACTTC; CDR3: CASSIEHVVHEQYF
size: many; V: TRBV19; J: TRBJ1-2; D: .; DNA: TGTGCCAGTAGTATGAGGGGATATGGCTACACCTTC; CDR3: CASSMRGYGYTF
size: once; V: TRBV29-1; J: TRBJ2-3; D: TRBD2; DNA: TGCAGCGGTAGGACTAGCGGGGGGAAACCCTGGGATACGCAGTATTTT; CDR3: CSGRTSGGKPWDTQYF
size: .; V: TRBV20-1; J: TRBJ2-7; D: .; DNA: TGCAGTGCTAGTCCCAGAAACTACGAGCAGTACTTC; CDR3: CSASPRNYEQYF
size: .; V: TRBV4-2; J: TRBJ1-1; D: TRBD1; DNA: TGTGCCAGCAGCCCGTTACCCGGGACAGGAGGGACAGCGAACACTGAAGCCTTCTTT; CDR3: CASSPLPGTGGTANTEAFF
size: many; V: TRBV29-1; J: TRBJ1-1; D: .; DNA: TGCAGCGTTAGCGGGCAGCTGAACACTGAAGCTTTCTTT; CDR3: CSVSGQLNTEAFF
size: .; V: TRBV9; J: TRBJ1-2; D: .; DNA: TGTGCCAGCAGCGTATTGGGGACGGACACGCTTGGCTACACCTTC; CDR3: CASSVLGTDTLGYTF
size: many; V: TRBV5-1; J: TRBJ1-2; D: .; DNA: TGCGCCAGCAGTTTGGAGGGTCACAACTATGGCTACACCTTC; CDR3: CASSLEGHNYGYTF
size: few; V: TRBV10-2; J: TRBJ2-7; D: .; DNA: TGCGCCAGCAGTGAGCCGACCTACGAGCAGTACTTC; CDR3: CASSEPTYEQYF
size: many; V: TRBV9; J: TRBJ2-3; D: .; DNA: TGTGCCAGCAGCGGCACTACCCCCAGCACAGATACGCAGTATTTT; CDR3: CASSGTTPSTDTQYF